The T cell receptor beta chain under discussion was sequenced for a study of T cells in Graves' hyperthyroidism and ophthalmopathy. Overall study results and limits: Stable hyperthyroidism and ophthalmopathy were separated using 13 V-J signatures. Onset of ophthalmopathy came a median 6.5 months after the model predicted it.

This clonotype has ten or more counts. The antigen is not known. Using RNA transcripts as the source, TCR beta CDR3 regions were amplified. A first-round RT-PCR of the TCR CDR3 used the HTBI primer set. MiXCR was run by TCRdb on the multiplex PCR reads, yielding one entry per CDR3 protein. Among around 350,000 distinct CDR3 sequences listed, 15% to 20% were seen once. Disease duration under 2 months; hyperthyroidism patients were aged 18 to 65. The authors obtained PBMCs from more than 8 ml of fresh peripheral blood. This clonotype originated in a woman younger than 35 with Graves' hyperthyroidism. Sequencing was done on a sample of blood.

The CDR3 coding sequence is TGTGCCAGCAGTTTCCAGGGGCGCAATCAGCCCCAGCATTTT. Translation gives CASSFQGRNQPQHF. This rearrangement joins TRBV28 to TRBJ1-5; perhaps TRBD1 as D (6 bases). Germline V gene sequence: CDR1 MDHEN, CDR2 SYDVKM. Trimming stripped 3 bases from V and 2 bases from J, with 8 bases between. The CDR3 length is 14 residues.